This T cell receptor beta chain originates from a study of blood T cell repertoires in COVID-19. Looking at the study overall: Some COVID-19 samples were acute and others convalescent; all came from the United States, Italy and Spain. From T cells, B-cell-depleted T cells, or PBMCs came the material, which was cDNA or gDNA.

The sample holds a few counts of this clone. The V gene's germline CDR1 is SEHNR and CDR2 FQNEAQ (reference sequence). This CDR3 is built from 15 residues. Unmatched junction bases numbered 5, after V lost 2 bases and J lost 2 bases. Study processing details: Using reference gene primer amplification, nucleated cell counts were estimated. The table came from immunoSEQ multiplex PCR; TCRdb's copy has only in-frame clones and leaves some out. V and J calls and clone size are as listed in that table; D and trimming were resolved from the DNA. The sample consists of under 250,000 clones, approximately 83% of them appearing once.

V is TRBV7-9 and J is TRBJ1-2; 7 bases map to TRBD1. The sample was peripheral blood. This TCR came from a woman in her twenties or thirties who had recovered from COVID-19. The CDR3 coding sequence is TGTGCCAGCAGCTTATCAACAGGGGAGAACTATGGCTACACCTTC. Residues: CASSLSTGENYGYTF.